Included here is one TCR beta chain sequence, with context. What this receptor recognizes is not known. Base qualities are not recorded, but no much larger clone differs from it by a single base. The data were obtained in a study of blood T cell repertoires in COVID-19 (TCRdb year 2020). With regard to the full study: The collaborator samples originated in the United States, Italy and Spain and spanned the acute and convalescent phases of COVID-19. The material from the prospective study consisted of cDNA or gDNA derived from T cells, B-cell-depleted T cells, or PBMCs. Subjects who had been exposed to COVID-19, were actively infected with it, or had recovered from it provided the deeply sampled blood TCRbeta repertoires that made up the dataset. The repertoires were released in a freely available public database meant as a resource for research on the immune response to SARS-CoV-2. Samples were obtained from the ongoing ImmuneRACE study (first 160 participants) and from roughly 1,300 subjects provided by 6 global collaborators. Nearly every sample came with metadata listing a de-identified subject ID, COVID-19 status, age in years and sex. Where available, HLA class I and class II types were obtained from metadata supplied by the sample provider rather than from assay-based typing. The research as a whole found: Clinical and demographic metadata were provided uncurated, with the amount varying by source and participant.

In Seattle, one collaborating source enrolled patients while the infection was active and tracked those patients longitudinally over the course of disease. Whole blood was collected in K2EDTA tubes by collaborating institutions according to the institutions' own protocols. For TCRbeta analysis, collaborators shipped samples in one of three forms: frozen whole blood, isolated PBMCs, or DNA extracted from either of those sample types. The immunoSEQ Assay, a bias-controlled multiplex PCR, was used to amplify TCRbeta CDR3 regions from genomic DNA. As for the authors' bioinformatics: Within the assay, amplification of reference gene primers was used to estimate how many nucleated cells each sample contained. To quantify the absolute abundance of each unique TCRbeta CDR3 rearrangement, sequence reads were collapsed and filtered. Productive Simpson clonality was computed per sample as the square root of Simpson's diversity index over productive rearrangements. TCRdb's version of the immuneACCESS table is confined to in-frame rearrangements and falls short of the full clone set. An unresolved V gene accounts for under half of the shortfall where checked; the remainder is of unknown origin. From that table come the V and J calls and clone size; the DNA was used to work out D and trimming. This sample comprises about 290,000 clones, 89% of them detected only once. The leading ten clones occupy approximately 12% of the sample.

At the junction V is shortened by 10 bases and J by 6 bases; bases outside the gene matches: 9. Taken from cysteine to phenylalanine, the CDR3 has 12 residues. Only the CDR3 portion is preserved as DNA: 36 bases, with reading frame beginning at the first base. CDR1 and CDR2 are read off the germline V gene (reference sequence) as LNHDA and SQIVND. Rearrangement joined TRBV19 to TRBJ2-7, with 7 bases matching TRBD1. This TCR was sampled from a woman in her 30s with COVID-19, enrolled during active disease. Sequencing was carried out using peripheral blood. The sequenced DNA: TGTGCCACCCAACAGGGGATTGGCGAGCAGTACTTC. Its amino acids are CATQQGIGEQYF.